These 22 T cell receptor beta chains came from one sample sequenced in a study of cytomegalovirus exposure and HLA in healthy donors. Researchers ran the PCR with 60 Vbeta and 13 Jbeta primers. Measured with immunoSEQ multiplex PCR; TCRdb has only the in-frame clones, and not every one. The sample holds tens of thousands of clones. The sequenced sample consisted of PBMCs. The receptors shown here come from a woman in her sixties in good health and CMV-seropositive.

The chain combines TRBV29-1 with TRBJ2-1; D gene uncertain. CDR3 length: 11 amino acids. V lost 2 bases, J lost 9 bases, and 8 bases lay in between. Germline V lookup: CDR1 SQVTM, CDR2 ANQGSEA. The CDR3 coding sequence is TGCAGCGTTGAACATGGCCTTGAGCAGTTCTTC. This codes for CSVEHGLEQFF.

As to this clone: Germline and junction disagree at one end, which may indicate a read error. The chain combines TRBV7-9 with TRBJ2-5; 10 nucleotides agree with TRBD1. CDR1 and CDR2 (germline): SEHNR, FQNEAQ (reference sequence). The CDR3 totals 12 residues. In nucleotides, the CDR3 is TGTGCCAGCAGCTCGATTGGGGACAGGGGAGACTTC. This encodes CASSSIGDRGDF.

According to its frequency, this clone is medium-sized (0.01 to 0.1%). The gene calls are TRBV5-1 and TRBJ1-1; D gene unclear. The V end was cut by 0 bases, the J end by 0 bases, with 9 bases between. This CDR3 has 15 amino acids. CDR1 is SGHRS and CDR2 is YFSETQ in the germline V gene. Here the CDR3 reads CASSLVWQLNTEAFF. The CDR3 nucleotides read TGCGCCAGCAGCTTGGTTTGGCAGTTGAACACTGAAGCTTTCTTT.

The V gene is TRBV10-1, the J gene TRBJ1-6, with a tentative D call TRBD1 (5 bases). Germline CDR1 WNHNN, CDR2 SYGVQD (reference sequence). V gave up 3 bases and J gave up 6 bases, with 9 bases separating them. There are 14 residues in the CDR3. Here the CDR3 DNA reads TGCGCCAGCAGTGAACGACAGATTAATTCACCCCTCCACTTT. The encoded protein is CASSERQINSPLHF.

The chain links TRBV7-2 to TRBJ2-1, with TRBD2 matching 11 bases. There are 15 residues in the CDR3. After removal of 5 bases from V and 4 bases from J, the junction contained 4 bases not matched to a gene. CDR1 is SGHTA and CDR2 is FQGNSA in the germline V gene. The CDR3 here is CASSPRTSGYNEQFF. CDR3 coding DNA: TGTGCCAGCAGCCCCCGGACTAGCGGGTACAATGAGCAGTTCTTC.

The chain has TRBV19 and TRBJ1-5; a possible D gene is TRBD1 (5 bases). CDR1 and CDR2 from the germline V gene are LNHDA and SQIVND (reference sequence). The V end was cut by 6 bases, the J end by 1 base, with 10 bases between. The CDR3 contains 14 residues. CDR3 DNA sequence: TGTGCCAGTAGCCGGGGGGGAAGCAATCAGCCCCAGCATTTT. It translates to CASSRGGSNQPQHF.

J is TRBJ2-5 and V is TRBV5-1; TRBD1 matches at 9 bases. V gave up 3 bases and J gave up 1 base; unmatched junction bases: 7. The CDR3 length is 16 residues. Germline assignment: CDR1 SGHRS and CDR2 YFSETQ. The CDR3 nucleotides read TGCGCCAGCAGCTGGACAGGGGAAAGGTTCCAAGAGACCCAGTACTTC. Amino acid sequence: CASSWTGERFQETQYF.

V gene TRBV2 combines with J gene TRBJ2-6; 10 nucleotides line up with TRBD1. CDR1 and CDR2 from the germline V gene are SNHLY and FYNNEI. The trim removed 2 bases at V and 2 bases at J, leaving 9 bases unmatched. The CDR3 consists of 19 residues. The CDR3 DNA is TGTGCCAGCAGTGAATCTCCCGACAGGGGGCGGCCTGGGGCCAACGTCCTGACTTTC. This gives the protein CASSESPDRGRPGANVLTF.

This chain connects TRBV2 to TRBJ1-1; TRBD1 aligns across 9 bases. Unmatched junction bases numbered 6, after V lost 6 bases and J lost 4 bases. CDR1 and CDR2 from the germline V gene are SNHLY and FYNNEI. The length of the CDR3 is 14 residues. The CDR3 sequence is CASSRDRVATEAFF. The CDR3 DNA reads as TGTGCCAGCAGCCGGGACAGGGTAGCCACTGAAGCTTTCTTT. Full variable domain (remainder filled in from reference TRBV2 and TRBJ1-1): EPEVTQTPSHQVTQMGQEVILRCVPISNHLYFYWYRQILGQKVEFLVSFYNNEISEKSEIFDDQFSVERPDGSNFTLKIRSTKLEDSAMYFCASSRDRVATEAFFGQGTRLTVV.

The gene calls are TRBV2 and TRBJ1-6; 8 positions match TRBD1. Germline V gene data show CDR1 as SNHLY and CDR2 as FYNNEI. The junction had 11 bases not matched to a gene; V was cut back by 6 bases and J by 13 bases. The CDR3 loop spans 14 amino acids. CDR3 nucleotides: TGTGCCAGCAGCGAGACAGGGGTCGGTTCGCCCCTCCACTTT. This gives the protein CASSETGVGSPLHF.

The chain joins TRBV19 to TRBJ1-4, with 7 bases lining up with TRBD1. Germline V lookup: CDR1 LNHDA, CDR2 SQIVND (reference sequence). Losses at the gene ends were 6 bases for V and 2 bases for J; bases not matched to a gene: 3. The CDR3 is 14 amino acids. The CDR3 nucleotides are TGTGCCAGTAGGTTACAGGGGACTAATGAAAAACTGTTTTTT. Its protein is CASRLQGTNEKLFF.

The CDR3 coding sequence is TGTGCCAGCACCTTCACTGGTCGCGATTCACCCCTCCACTTT. Encoded protein: CASTFTGRDSPLHF. The chain links TRBV5-4 to TRBJ1-6; D remains unclear. The CDR3 totals 14 residues. Trimming pared 6 bases from V and 8 bases from J, leaving 15 bases between. CDR1 is SGHNT, CDR2 YYREEE, per germline (reference sequence).

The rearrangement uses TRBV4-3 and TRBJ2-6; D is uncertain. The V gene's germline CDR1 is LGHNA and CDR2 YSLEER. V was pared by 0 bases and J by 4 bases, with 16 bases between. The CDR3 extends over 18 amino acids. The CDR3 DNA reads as TGCGCCAGCAGCCAAGAAGGCCCCCCAAGAGCGGGGGCCAACGTCCTGACTTTC. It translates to CASSQEGPPRAGANVLTF.

CDR3 sequence reads: CASSLGTAGRNEKLFF. In nucleotides, the CDR3 is TGCGCCAGCAGCTTAGGGACGGCGGGGCGGAATGAAAAACTGTTTTTT. The V gene is TRBV5-1, the J gene TRBJ1-4; TRBD1 is a possible D gene (5 bases). The V end lost 2 bases, the J end lost 5 bases, and 16 bases lay between the germline ends. CDR1 is SGHRS and CDR2 is YFSETQ in the germline V gene. The CDR3 extends over 16 amino acids.

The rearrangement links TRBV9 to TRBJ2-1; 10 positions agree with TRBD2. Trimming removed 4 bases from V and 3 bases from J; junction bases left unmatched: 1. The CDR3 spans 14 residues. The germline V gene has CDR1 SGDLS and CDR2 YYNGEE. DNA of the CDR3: TGTGCCAGCAGCAGCGGGGGGGTCTACAATGAGCAGTTCTTC. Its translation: CASSSGGVYNEQFF.

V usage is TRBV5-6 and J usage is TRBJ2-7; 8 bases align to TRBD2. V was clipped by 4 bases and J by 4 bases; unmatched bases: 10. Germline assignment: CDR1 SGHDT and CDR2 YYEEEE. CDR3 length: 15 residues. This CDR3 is CASSPTGLGGYEQYF. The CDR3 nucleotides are TGTGCCAGCAGCCCGACGGGACTAGGCGGGTACGAGCAGTACTTC.

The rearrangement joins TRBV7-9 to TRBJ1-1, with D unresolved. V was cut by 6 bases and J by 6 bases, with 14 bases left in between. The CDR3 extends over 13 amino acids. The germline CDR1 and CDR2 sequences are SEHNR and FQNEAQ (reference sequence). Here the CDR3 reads CASSPEGSAEAFF. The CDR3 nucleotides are TGTGCCAGCAGTCCCGAGGGTTCGGCTGAAGCTTTCTTT.

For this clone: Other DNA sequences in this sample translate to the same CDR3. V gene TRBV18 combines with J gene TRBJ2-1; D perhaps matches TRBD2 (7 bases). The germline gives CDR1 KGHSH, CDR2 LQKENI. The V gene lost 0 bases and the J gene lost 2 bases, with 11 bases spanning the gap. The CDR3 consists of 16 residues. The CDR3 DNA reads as TGTGCCAGCTCACCACCAGGGGGGGGCGCCTACAATGAGCAGTTCTTC. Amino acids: CASSPPGGGAYNEQFF. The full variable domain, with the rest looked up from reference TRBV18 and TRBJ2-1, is NAGVMQNPRHLVRRRGQEARLRCSPMKGHSHVYWYRQLPEEGLKFMVYLQKENIIDESGMPKERFSAEFPKEGPSILRIQQVVRGDSAAYFCASSPPGGGAYNEQFFGPGTRLTVL.

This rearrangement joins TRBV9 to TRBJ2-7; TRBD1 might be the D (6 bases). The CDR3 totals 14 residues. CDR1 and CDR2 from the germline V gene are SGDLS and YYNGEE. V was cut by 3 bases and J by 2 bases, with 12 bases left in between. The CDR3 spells CASSGLTGAYEQYF. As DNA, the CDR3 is TGTGCCAGCAGCGGACTGACAGGCGCCTACGAGCAGTACTTC. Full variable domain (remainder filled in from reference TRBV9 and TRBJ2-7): DSGVTQTPKHLITATGQRVTLRCSPRSGDLSVYWYQQSLDQGLQFLIQYYNGEERAKGNILERFSAQQFPDLHSELNLSSLELGDSALYFCASSGLTGAYEQYFGPGTRLTVT.

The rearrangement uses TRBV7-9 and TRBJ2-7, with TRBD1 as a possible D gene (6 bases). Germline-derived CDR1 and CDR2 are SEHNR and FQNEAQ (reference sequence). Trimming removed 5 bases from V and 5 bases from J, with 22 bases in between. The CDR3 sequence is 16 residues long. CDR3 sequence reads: CASSLIQGPLVHEQYF. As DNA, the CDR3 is TGTGCCAGCAGCCTAATACAGGGTCCCCTGGTTCACGAGCAGTACTTC. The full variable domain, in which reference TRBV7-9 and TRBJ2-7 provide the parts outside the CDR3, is DTGVSQNPRHKITKRGQNVTFRCDPISEHNRLYWYRQTLGQGPEFLTYFQNEAQLEKSRLLSDRFSAERPKGSFSTLEIQRTEQGDSAMYLCASSLIQGPLVHEQYFGPGTRLTVT.

The CDR3 DNA is TGCGCCAGCAGCTTGGTTGGACAGGGGACAGATACGCAGTATTTT. This sequence encodes CASSLVGQGTDTQYF. The V call is TRBV5-1, the J call TRBJ2-3; 9 bases line up with TRBD1. This CDR3 spans 15 amino acids. After removal of 0 bases from V and 3 bases from J, the junction contained 2 bases not matched to a gene. The V gene's germline CDR1 is SGHRS and CDR2 YFSETQ.

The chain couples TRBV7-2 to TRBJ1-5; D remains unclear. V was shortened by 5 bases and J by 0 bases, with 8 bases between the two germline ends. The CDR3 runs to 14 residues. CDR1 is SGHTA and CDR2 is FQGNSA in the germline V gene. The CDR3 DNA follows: TGTGCCAGCAGCGGGAGTTTTAGCAATCAGCCCCAGCATTTT. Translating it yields CASSGSFSNQPQHF.